This T cell receptor (beta chain) was sequenced during a study of blood T cells in healthy people across ages. Findings of the study overall: Older age coincided with a roughly linear decline in TCR beta diversity per million T cells. Long-lived donors had more naive CD4+ cells and higher diversity than aged donors.

The CDR3 length is 16 residues. Trimming stripped 0 bases from V and 2 bases from J, with 11 bases between. Germline lookup yields CDR1 LGHDT and CDR2 YNNKEL (reference sequence). The authors ran a second PCR of about 6 to 12 cycles using a sample-barcoded 5' primer and a J-beta primer mix. Unique molecular identifiers of 12 random nucleotides labeled each cDNA. From the 5' RACE reads, TCRdb called clonotypes with MiXCR, one entry per CDR3 protein. The data contain about 290,000 distinct CDR3 sequences, 27% of them seen just once; the ten biggest clones take up approximately 29%. Concerning this clonotype itself: What it binds is unknown.

J is TRBJ1-3 and V is TRBV3-1, with D unclear. Sequencing input: blood. This TCR was sampled from a woman aged 65 to 85 in good health. The CDR3 DNA follows: TGTGCCAGCAGCCAAGAAAACGGAGATGCTGGAAACACCATATATTTT. Translation: CASSQENGDAGNTIYF.